Below, 11 T cell receptor beta chains from the same sample are listed, as sequenced in a study of early T cells in non-severe SARS-CoV-2 infection. TCRdb itself ran the 5' RACE reads through MiXCR, one entry per CDR3 protein. The table lists around 76,000 distinct CDR3 sequences, roughly an eighth of them singletons, with about 3.9% in the top ten. The sample comprised whole blood. The receptor source for this set is an adult who was a healthcare worker with PCR-confirmed SARS-CoV-2 infection or an uninfected control (not recorded which).

The rearrangement links TRBV25-1 to TRBJ1-2, with 10 bases identical to TRBD1. Germline V lookup: CDR1 MGHDK, CDR2 SYGVNS. With 8 bases clipped from V and 8 bases from J, the junction kept 5 bases outside the gene matches. CDR3 size: 12 residues. The CDR3 nucleotides read TGTGCCAGCCGGGACAGGGGAGAGGGCTACACCTTC. Protein sequence: CASRDRGEGYTF.

The V call is TRBV29-1, the J call TRBJ2-5; possibly TRBD1 for D (6 bases). Germline V CDR1 and CDR2: SQVTM, ANQGSEA. Trimming shortened V by 7 bases and J by 4 bases, and 13 bases separated the two germline ends. This CDR3 is 12 amino acids long. This CDR3 reads CSARTVGETQYF. DNA of the CDR3: TGCAGCGCCAGGACAGTTGGAGAGACCCAGTACTTC.

The chain uses TRBV29-1 and TRBJ2-7; possible D gene TRBD1, 5 bases. In germline, CDR1 is SQVTM, CDR2 ANQGSEA. This CDR3 spans 14 amino acids. The germline V and J ends were trimmed by 6 bases and 2 bases, with 17 bases remaining between them. The CDR3 reads CSVRGVPKTYEQYF. The CDR3 nucleotides read TGCAGCGTAAGGGGCGTCCCAAAAACCTACGAGCAGTACTTC.

The sample holds many counts of this clonotype. V usage is TRBV10-1 and J usage is TRBJ1-6, with D unresolved. The germline gives CDR1 WNHNN, CDR2 SYGVQD (reference sequence). There are 16 residues in the CDR3. Trimming pared 10 bases from V and 7 bases from J, leaving 23 bases between. CDR3 sequence: CATSPDGPRGNSPLHF. The DNA of the CDR3 is TGCGCCACTTCTCCGGACGGGCCGCGGGGAAATTCACCCCTCCACTTT.

Many counts were recorded for this clonotype. This rearrangement joins TRBV12-3 or TRBV12-4 to TRBJ2-1; TRBD1 agrees at 8 bases. V lost 6 bases and J lost 3; bases outside the gene matches: 7. There are 15 residues in the CDR3. CDR3 sequence: CASSPGQGDYNEQFF. Here the CDR3 DNA reads TGTGCCAGCAGCCCTGGACAGGGAGACTACAATGAGCAGTTCTTC.

This clonotype was found many times. The chain combines TRBV20-1 with TRBJ1-1; no reliable D call. V gave up 1 base and J gave up 1 base, with 1 base separating them. The CDR3 spans 11 residues. Germline-derived CDR1 and CDR2 are DFQATT and SNEGSKA (reference sequence). The chain's CDR3 is CSARGNTEAFF. The CDR3 coding sequence is TGCAGTGCTAGAGGGAACACTGAAGCTTTCTTT.

This clonotype was detected ten times or more. J is TRBJ2-6 and V is TRBV28; 7 positions agree with TRBD1. Germline V gene lookup returns CDR1 MDHEN and CDR2 SYDVKM. The junction had 12 bases not matched to a gene; V was cut back by 5 bases and J by 2 bases. This CDR3 spans 18 amino acids. The CDR3 DNA reads TGTGCCAGCAGTGCTAGGACAGGAACATCACCTGGGGCCAACGTCCTGACTTTC. Residues: CASSARTGTSPGANVLTF.

Only a few counts were recorded for this clonotype. The chain recombines TRBV29-1 with TRBJ2-7, with 7 bases fitting TRBD1. The V and J ends lost 6 bases and 2 bases, in that order; junction bases with no gene match: 4. Germline V gene lookup returns CDR1 SQVTM and CDR2 ANQGSEA. CDR3 length: 12 residues. In DNA, the CDR3 is TGCAGCGTCGCAACAGGGGCCTACGAGCAGTACTTC. Its protein product is CSVATGAYEQYF.

This clonotype was detected ten times or more. This rearrangement joins TRBV5-1 to TRBJ2-2; TRBD2 is a possible D gene (6 bases). Germline V lookup: CDR1 SGHRS, CDR2 YFSETQ. This CDR3 has 15 amino acids. V lost 1 base and J lost 7, with 14 bases in between. The CDR3, as DNA: TGCGCCAGCAGCTTGATCCGGGAGAGAGGCGGGGAGCTGTTTTTT. This sequence encodes CASSLIRERGGELFF.

This clonotype was observed at least ten times. The chain links TRBV11-2 to TRBJ2-1; D might be TRBD2 (6 bases). Germline V CDR1 and CDR2: SGHAT, FQNNGV. The CDR3 has 15 residues. The V gene lost 6 bases and the J gene lost 6 bases, with 18 bases spanning the gap. The CDR3 protein is CASREVREGVNEQFF. The CDR3 coding sequence is TGTGCCAGCAGAGAAGTGCGGGAAGGAGTCAATGAGCAGTTCTTC.

This chain connects TRBV7-9 to TRBJ2-3; perhaps TRBD2 as D (6 bases). This CDR3 comprises 15 residues. Germline assignment: CDR1 SEHNR and CDR2 FQNEAQ (reference sequence). V dropped 5 bases and J dropped 2 bases, with 14 bases sitting between them. CDR3: CASSPSVGLTDTQYF. The DNA of the CDR3 is TGTGCCAGCAGCCCTTCCGTGGGACTCACAGATACGCAGTATTTT.